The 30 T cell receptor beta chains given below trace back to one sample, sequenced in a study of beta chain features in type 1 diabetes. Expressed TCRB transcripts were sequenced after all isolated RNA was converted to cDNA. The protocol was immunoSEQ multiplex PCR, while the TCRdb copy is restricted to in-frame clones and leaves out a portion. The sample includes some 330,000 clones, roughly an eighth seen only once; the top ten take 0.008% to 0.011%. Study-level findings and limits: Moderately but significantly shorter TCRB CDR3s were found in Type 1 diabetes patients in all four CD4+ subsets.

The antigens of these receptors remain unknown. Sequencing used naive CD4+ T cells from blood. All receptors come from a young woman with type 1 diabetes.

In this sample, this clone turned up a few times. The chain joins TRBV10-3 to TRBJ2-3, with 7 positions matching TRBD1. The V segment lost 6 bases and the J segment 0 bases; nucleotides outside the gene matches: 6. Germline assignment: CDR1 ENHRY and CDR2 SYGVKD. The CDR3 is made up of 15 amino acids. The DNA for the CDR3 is TGTGCCATCAGCGACAACAGGGGAAGCACAGATACGCAGTATTTT. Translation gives CAISDNRGSTDTQYF.

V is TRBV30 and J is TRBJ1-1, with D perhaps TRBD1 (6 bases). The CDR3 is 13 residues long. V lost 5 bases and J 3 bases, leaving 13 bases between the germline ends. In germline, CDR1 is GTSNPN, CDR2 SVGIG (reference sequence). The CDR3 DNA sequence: TGTGCCTGGGCCTCGGACAGCTACACTGAAGCTTTCTTT. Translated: CAWASDSYTEAFF.

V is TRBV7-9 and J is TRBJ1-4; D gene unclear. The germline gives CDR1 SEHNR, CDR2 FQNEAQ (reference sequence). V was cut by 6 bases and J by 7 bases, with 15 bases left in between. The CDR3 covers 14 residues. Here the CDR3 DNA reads TGTGCCAGCAGACCTGACTATCCGGGTGAAAAACTGTTTTTT. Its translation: CASRPDYPGEKLFF.

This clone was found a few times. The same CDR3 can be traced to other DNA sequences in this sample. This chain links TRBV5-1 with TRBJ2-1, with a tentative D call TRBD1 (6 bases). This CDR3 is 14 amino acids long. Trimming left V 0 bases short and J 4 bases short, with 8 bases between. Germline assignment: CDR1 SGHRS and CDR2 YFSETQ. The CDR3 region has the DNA TGCGCCAGCAGCTTGGGGGGGCTTTACAATGAGCAGTTCTTC. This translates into CASSLGGLYNEQFF.

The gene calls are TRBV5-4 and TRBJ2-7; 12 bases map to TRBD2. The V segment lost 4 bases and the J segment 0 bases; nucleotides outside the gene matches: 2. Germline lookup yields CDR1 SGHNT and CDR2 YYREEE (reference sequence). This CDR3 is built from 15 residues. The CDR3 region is CASSRTSGVSYEQYF. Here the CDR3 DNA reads TGTGCCAGCAGCAGGACTAGCGGGGTCTCCTACGAGCAGTACTTC.

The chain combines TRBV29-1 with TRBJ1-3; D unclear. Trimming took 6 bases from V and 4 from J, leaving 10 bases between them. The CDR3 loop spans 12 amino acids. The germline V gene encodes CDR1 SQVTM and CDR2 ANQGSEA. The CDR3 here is CSVEREGNTIYF. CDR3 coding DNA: TGCAGCGTCGAGAGGGAGGGAAACACCATATATTTT.

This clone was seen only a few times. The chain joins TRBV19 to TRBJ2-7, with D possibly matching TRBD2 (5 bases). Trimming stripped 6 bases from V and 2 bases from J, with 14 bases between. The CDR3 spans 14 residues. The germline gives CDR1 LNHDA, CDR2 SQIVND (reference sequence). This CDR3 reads CASSEGDGAYEQYF. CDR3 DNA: TGTGCCAGTAGCGAGGGCGACGGGGCCTACGAGCAGTACTTC.

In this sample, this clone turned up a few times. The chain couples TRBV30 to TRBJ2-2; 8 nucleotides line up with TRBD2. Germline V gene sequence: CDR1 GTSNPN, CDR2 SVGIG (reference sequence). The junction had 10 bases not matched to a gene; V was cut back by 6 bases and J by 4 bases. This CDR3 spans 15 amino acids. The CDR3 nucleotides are TGTGCCTGCCGGGGGGGAGCTTTCGTCACCGGGGAGCTGTTTTTT. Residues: CACRGGAFVTGELFF.

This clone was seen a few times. Written as DNA, the CDR3 is TGTGCCACCCGACCGACTAGCATATCTGAAAACATTCAGTACTTC. Translating it yields CATRPTSISENIQYF. V usage is TRBV28 and J usage is TRBJ2-4; 7 nucleotides agree with TRBD2. The CDR3 runs to 15 residues. CDR1 MDHEN and CDR2 SYDVKM come from the germline V gene. J gave up 5 bases and V 10 bases, and 14 bases lay outside the gene matches.

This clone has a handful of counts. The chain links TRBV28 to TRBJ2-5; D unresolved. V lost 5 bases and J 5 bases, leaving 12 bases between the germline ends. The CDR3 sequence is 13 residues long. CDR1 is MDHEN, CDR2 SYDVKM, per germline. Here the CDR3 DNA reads TGTGCCAGCAGTCGAGAGGATGGGGAGACCCAGTACTTC. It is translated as CASSREDGETQYF.

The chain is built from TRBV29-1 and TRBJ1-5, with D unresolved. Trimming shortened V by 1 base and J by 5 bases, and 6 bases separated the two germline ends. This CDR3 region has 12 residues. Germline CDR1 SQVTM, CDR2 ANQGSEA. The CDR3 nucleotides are TGCAGCGTTGAAGGGGCCGATCAGCCCCAGCATTTT. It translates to CSVEGADQPQHF.

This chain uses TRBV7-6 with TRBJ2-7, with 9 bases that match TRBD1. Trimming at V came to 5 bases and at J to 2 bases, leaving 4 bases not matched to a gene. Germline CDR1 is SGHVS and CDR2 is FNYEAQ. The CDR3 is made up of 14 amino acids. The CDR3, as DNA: TGTGCCAGCAGCGTGGGACAGGGTCCCTACGAGCAGTACTTC. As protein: CASSVGQGPYEQYF. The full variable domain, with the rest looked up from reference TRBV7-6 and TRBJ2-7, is GAGVSQSPRYKVTKRGQDVALRCDPISGHVSLYWYRQALGQGPEFLTYFNYEAQQDKSGLPNDRFSAERPEGSISTLTIQRTEQRDSAMYRCASSVGQGPYEQYFGPGTRLTVT.

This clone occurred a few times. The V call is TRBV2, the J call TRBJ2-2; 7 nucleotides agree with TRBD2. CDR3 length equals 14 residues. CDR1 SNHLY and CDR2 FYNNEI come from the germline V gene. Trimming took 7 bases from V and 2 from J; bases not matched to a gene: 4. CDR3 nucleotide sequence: TGTGCCAGCACGTCGGGGGGAAACACCGGGGAGCTGTTTTTT. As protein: CASTSGGNTGELFF.

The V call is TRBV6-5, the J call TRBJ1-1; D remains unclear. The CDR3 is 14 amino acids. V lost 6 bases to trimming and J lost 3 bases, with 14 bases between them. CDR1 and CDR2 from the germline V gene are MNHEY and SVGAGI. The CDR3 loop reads CASRTDGRDTEAFF. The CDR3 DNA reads TGTGCCAGCAGGACGGACGGGAGGGACACTGAAGCTTTCTTT.

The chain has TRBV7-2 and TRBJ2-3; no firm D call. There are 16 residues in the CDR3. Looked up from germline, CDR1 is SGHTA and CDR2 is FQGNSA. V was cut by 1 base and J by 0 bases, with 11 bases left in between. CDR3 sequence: CASSLVGSPSTDTQYF. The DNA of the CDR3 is TGTGCCAGCAGCTTAGTGGGTAGCCCTAGCACAGATACGCAGTATTTT.

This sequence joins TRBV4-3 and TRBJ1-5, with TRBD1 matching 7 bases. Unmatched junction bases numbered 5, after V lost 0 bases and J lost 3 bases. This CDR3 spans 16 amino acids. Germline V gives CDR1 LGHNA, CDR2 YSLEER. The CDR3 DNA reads TGCGCCAGCAGCCAAGAGGTAGGACAGGCCAATCAGCCCCAGCATTTT. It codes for CASSQEVGQANQPQHF.

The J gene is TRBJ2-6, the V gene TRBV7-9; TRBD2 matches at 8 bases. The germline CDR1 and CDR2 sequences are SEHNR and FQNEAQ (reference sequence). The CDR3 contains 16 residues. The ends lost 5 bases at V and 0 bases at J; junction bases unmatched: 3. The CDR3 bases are TGTGCCAGCAGCCCTAGCGGGTACTCTGGGGCCAACGTCCTGACTTTC. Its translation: CASSPSGYSGANVLTF.

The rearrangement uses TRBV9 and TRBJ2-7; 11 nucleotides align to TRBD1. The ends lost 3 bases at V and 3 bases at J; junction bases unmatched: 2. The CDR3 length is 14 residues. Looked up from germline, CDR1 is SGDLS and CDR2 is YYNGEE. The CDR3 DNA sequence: TGTGCCAGCAGCGCCGGGACAGGGGGCTACGAGCAGTACTTC. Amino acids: CASSAGTGGYEQYF.

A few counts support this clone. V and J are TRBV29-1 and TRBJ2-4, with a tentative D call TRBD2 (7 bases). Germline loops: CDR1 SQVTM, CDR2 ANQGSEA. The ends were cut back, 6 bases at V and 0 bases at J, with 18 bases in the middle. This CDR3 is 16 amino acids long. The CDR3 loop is CSVAKGGAQAKNIQYF. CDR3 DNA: TGCAGCGTCGCTAAGGGGGGGGCGCAAGCCAAAAACATTCAGTACTTC.

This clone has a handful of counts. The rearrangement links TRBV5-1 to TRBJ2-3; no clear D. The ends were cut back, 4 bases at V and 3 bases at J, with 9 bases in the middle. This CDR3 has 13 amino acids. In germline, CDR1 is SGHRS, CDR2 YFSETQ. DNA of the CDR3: TGCGCCAGCAGCCGCGAGCGAACAGATACGCAGTATTTT. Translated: CASSRERTDTQYF.

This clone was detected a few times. The CDR3 loop is CASSPLRDTEAFF. The CDR3 nucleotides are TGTGCCAGCTCACCACTTCGGGACACTGAAGCTTTCTTT. V and J are TRBV18 and TRBJ1-1; D not resolved. The CDR3 sequence is 13 residues long. Germline V gene sequence: CDR1 KGHSH, CDR2 LQKENI. V lost 1 base, J lost 3 bases, and 6 bases lay in between.

The CDR3 is CASSPRLAGAEFF. CDR3 coding DNA: TGTGCCAGCAGCCCCCGACTAGCGGGAGCGGAGTTCTTC. The V and J genes are TRBV11-1 and TRBJ2-1; TRBD2 aligns across 12 bases. Germline CDR1 reads SGHAT; CDR2 reads FQDESV (reference sequence). The V gene end was trimmed by 5 bases and the J gene end by 14 bases; junction bases not matched to a gene: 7. The CDR3 has 13 amino acids.

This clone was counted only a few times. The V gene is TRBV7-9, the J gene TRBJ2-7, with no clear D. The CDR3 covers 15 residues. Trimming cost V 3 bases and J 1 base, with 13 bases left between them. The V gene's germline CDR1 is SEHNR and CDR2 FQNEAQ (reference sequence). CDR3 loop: CASSLHLGRSYEQYF. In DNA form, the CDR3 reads TGTGCCAGCAGCTTGCATTTGGGCCGGTCCTACGAGCAGTACTTC.

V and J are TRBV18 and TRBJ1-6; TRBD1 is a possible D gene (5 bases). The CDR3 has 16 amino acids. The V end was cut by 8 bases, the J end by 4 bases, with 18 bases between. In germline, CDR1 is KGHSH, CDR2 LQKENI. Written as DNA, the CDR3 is TGTGCCAGCACACAGGCGGGGCCGAATTATAATTCACCCCTCCACTTT. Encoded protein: CASTQAGPNYNSPLHF.

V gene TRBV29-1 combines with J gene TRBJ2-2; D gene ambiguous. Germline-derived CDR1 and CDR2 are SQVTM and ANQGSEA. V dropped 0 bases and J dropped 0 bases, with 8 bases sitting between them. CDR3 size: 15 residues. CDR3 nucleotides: TGCAGCGTTGAAGACCACAGATCGAACACCGGGGAGCTGTTTTTT. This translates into CSVEDHRSNTGELFF.

The CDR3 reads CASSLVTDEQYF. As DNA, the CDR3 is TGTGCCAGCAGCTTAGTAACAGACGAGCAGTACTTC. The chain is built from TRBV7-9 and TRBJ2-7; no reliable D call. CDR3 length: 12 residues. V was pared by 1 base and J by 5 bases, with 6 bases between. Germline CDR1 reads SEHNR; CDR2 reads FQNEAQ (reference sequence).

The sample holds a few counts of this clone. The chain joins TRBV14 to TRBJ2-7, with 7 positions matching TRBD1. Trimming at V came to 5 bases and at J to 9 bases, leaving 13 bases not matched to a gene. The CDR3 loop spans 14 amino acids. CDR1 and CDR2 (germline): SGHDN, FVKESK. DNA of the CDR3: TGTGCCAGCAGCTTAAACCAGAGGGGGCTCCCGCAGTACTTC. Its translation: CASSLNQRGLPQYF.

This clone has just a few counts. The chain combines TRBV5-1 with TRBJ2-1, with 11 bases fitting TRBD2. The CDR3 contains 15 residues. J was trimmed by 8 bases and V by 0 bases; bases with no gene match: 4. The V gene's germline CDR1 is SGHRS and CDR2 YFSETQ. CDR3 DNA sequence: TGCGCCAGCAGCTTGGTAGCGGGAGGGCCGGATGAGCAGTTCTTC. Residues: CASSLVAGGPDEQFF.

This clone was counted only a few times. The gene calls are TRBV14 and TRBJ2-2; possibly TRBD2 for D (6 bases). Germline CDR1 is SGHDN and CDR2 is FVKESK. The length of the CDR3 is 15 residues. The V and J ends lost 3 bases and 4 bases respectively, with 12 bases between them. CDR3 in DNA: TGTGCCAGCAGCCAGTGGGACTCATCCACCGGGGAGCTGTTTTTT. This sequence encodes CASSQWDSSTGELFF.

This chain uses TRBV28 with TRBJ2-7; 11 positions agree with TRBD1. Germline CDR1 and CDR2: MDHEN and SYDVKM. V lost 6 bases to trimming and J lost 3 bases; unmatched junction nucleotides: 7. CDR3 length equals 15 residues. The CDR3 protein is CASRGTGGGRYEQYF. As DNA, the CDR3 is TGTGCCAGCAGGGGGACAGGGGGTGGGCGCTACGAGCAGTACTTC.